This is a list of T cell receptor beta chains from one sample in a study of blood T cell repertoires in COVID-19. TCRdb's copy holds only in-frame clones and misses some; the assay was immunoSEQ multiplex PCR. The table shows 130,000 to 150,000 clones, with roughly 79% occurring only once. Sequencing was carried out using peripheral blood. Receptors were obtained from a human donor with acute or convalescent COVID-19. The donor label of this sample is uncertain. Both conserved end residues are part of each CDR3. Fields, in order: D gene, V gene, J gene, clone size, CDR3 DNA, CDR3 protein. The D gene is left open where the match is weak. The size field is filled for only some rows; it gives once, few, many or a size class.

.	TRBV2	TRBJ1-6	.	TGTGCCAGCACCGCTTCTAGCTCCTATAATTCACCCCTCCACTTT	CASTASSSYNSPLHF
.	TRBV30	TRBJ1-4	.	TGTGCCTGGAGTGTTAGGGGGACGGGTAATGAAAAACTGTTTTTT	CAWSVRGTGNEKLFF
.	TRBV3-1/TRBV3-2	TRBJ1-2	once	TGTGCCAGCAGCCAAAACGGAGGGAATGGCTACACCTTC	CASSQNGGNGYTF
TRBD2	TRBV15	TRBJ2-5	.	TGTGCCACCAGCAGAGATCCAGCGGGGGGGCAAGAGACCCAGTACTTC	CATSRDPAGGQETQYF
TRBD2	TRBV30	TRBJ2-2	.	TGTGCCTGGGGTACCGGGACTAGCGAGGCCGGGGAGCTGTTTTTT	CAWGTGTSEAGELFF
TRBD1	TRBV9	TRBJ1-2	.	TGTGCCAGCAGCGTAGACGGCTCTAAGGGGGCTAGGTACTATGGCTACACCTTC	CASSVDGSKGARYYGYTF
.	TRBV5-4	TRBJ1-1	.	TGTGCCAGCAGCCTTATAGAGGGGAACACTGAAGCTTTCTTT	CASSLIEGNTEAFF
.	TRBV5-4	TRBJ1-2	.	TGTGCCAGCAGCTTAGGTCGGGAGGGAGACTATGGCTACACCTTC	CASSLGREGDYGYTF
.	TRBV5-4	TRBJ2-2	few	TGTGCCAGCAGCTCGCTTCTGACAGTCGCGAACACCGGGGAGCTGTTTTTT	CASSSLLTVANTGELFF
.	TRBV9	TRBJ1-2	.	TGTGCCAGCTTCGATTACACCACCTATGGCTACACCTTC	CASFDYTTYGYTF
TRBD1	TRBV19	TRBJ1-4	.	TGTGCCAGTAAGGGACAGGGGAATGAAAAACTGTTTTTT	CASKGQGNEKLFF